These 3 T cell receptor beta chains originate from one sample sequenced in a study of blood T cells in healthy people across ages. Combining a sample-barcoded 5' primer with a J-beta primer mix, a second PCR ran for about 6 to 12 cycles. MiXCR was run by TCRdb on the 5' RACE reads, yielding one entry per CDR3 protein. Here the sample spans around 900,000 distinct CDR3 sequences, roughly half being singletons. The specimen sequenced was blood. These receptors came from a woman aged 60-75 years in good health.

In its sample, this clonotype was seen a few times. The rearrangement uses TRBV4-2 and TRBJ2-1; tentative D call: TRBD1 (5 bases). CDR1 and CDR2 from the germline V gene are LGHNA and YNFKEQ. The CDR3 is made up of 15 amino acids. V was clipped by 0 bases and J by 2 bases, with 8 bases between them. CDR3 protein: CASSQEGATYNEQFF. CDR3 in DNA: TGTGCCAGCAGCCAAGAAGGGGCCACCTACAATGAGCAGTTCTTC.

The chain has TRBV25-1 and TRBJ2-7; 7 bases are a match to TRBD1. V shed 4 bases and J 4 bases; nucleotides not matched to a gene: 7. CDR1 and CDR2 (germline): MGHDK, SYGVNS. The CDR3 extends over 14 amino acids. The CDR3 loop is CASSATGVHYEQYF. The CDR3 DNA reads TGTGCCAGCAGTGCTACAGGGGTCCATTACGAGCAGTACTTC.

This clonotype was recorded a few times. The gene calls are TRBV20-1 and TRBJ2-5, with 8 bases fitting TRBD2. This CDR3 region has 14 residues. The germline gives CDR1 DFQATT, CDR2 SNEGSKA (reference sequence). The J segment lost 3 bases and the V segment lost 1 base, leaving 4 bases of the junction unmatched. CDR3 loop: CSARVSGIKETQYF. CDR3 bases: TGCAGTGCTAGAGTTAGCGGGATAAAAGAGACCCAGTACTTC.